These 10 T cell receptor beta chains originate from one sample sequenced in a study of blood T cell repertoires in COVID-19. Clones were read by immunoSEQ multiplex PCR, and TCRdb kept only the in-frame ones, dropping some. The sample lists 100,000 to 150,000 clones, over 70% occurring once. Sequencing was carried out using peripheral blood. The receptors derive from a woman between 50 and 59 years old with acute or convalescent COVID-19.

V gene TRBV6-1 combines with J gene TRBJ1-1; tentative D call: TRBD1 (5 bases). The CDR3 spans 15 residues. Trimming removed 1 base at V and 5 bases at J, with 14 bases between. Germline V gene sequence: CDR1 MNHNS, CDR2 SASEGT. The CDR3 loop is CASSEVWQGTTEAFF. The DNA of the CDR3 is TGTGCCAGCAGTGAAGTGTGGCAGGGAACGACTGAAGCTTTCTTT.

The chain carries TRBV6-4 and TRBJ2-1; weak D call: TRBD2 (5 bases). CDR1 is MRHNA and CDR2 is SNTAGT in the germline V gene. V lost 0 bases and J lost 8, with 14 bases in between. The CDR3 contains 15 residues. CDR3 region: CASSDSVDSAHEQFF. The CDR3 bases are TGTGCCAGCAGTGACTCGGTGGATAGCGCACATGAGCAGTTCTTC.

The rearrangement uses TRBV21-1 and TRBJ1-5. TRBV21-1 represents a pseudogene. This CDR3 has 17 residues. The CDR3 loop reads CASSKVGGEIRNQPQHF. DNA of the CDR3: TGTGCCAGCAGCAAAGTAGGAGGGGAAATTAGGAATCAGCCCCAGCATTTT.

This chain joins TRBV3-1 (or the pseudogene TRBV3-2) and TRBJ2-1, with TRBD2 identical over 9 bases. Germline V gene lookup returns CDR1 LGHDT and CDR2 YNNKEL (reference sequence). The CDR3 is made up of 13 amino acids. J gave up 8 bases and V 2 bases, and 1 base lay outside the gene matches. CDR3 sequence reads: CASSQSGRYEQFF. CDR3 sequence (DNA): TGTGCCAGCAGCCAAAGCGGGAGGTATGAGCAGTTCTTC.

The genes are TRBV16 and TRBJ1-4; weak D call: TRBD1 (5 bases). The CDR3 is 16 amino acids. Germline V gene data show CDR1 as KGHSY and CDR2 as FQNENV. V was pared by 0 bases and J by 3 bases, with 11 bases between. CDR3 coding DNA: TGTGCCAGCAGCCAATCGAGCAGGGAGGCTAATGAAAAACTGTTTTTT. Its protein product is CASSQSSREANEKLFF.

The rearrangement uses TRBV7-2 and TRBJ1-5; 7 bases are shared with TRBD1. Germline V gene lookup returns CDR1 SGHTA and CDR2 FQGNSA. V shed 5 bases, J shed 4 bases, and the junction held 8 bases outside the gene matches. The CDR3 spans 15 residues. Here the CDR3 reads CASSAQQGSNQPQHF. CDR3 nucleotide sequence: TGTGCCAGCAGCGCCCAACAGGGGTCTAATCAGCCCCAGCATTTT.

This chain uses TRBV19 with TRBJ2-7; 10 bases match TRBD1. V shed 4 bases, J shed 4 bases, and the junction held 4 bases outside the gene matches. The germline V gene has CDR1 LNHDA and CDR2 SQIVND (reference sequence). CDR3 size: 14 residues. CDR3 DNA sequence: TGTGCCAGTAGTACGGGACAGGGGTTGTACGAGCAGTACTTC. This gives the protein CASSTGQGLYEQYF.

The genes are TRBV5-5 and TRBJ1-6; possibly TRBD1 for D (5 bases). The CDR3 is 16 residues long. Germline CDR1 and CDR2: SGHKS and YYEKEE (reference sequence). The germline V and J ends were trimmed by 0 bases and 5 bases, with 12 bases remaining between them. The CDR3 DNA follows: TGTGCCAGCAGCTTGGCCGGGCCAGGGCATAATTCACCCCTCCACTTT. It is translated as CASSLAGPGHNSPLHF.

This CDR3 is CTSSQDRASRGQETQYF. DNA for the CDR3: TGCACCAGCAGCCAAGACCGCGCCTCCCGGGGCCAAGAGACCCAGTACTTC. The chain uses TRBV1 and TRBJ2-5; the table's TRBD2 call for D was not verified on the DNA. TRBV1 is termed a pseudogene. The CDR3 is 17 amino acids.

This chain's CDR3 is CASSEPLTPQHF. DNA for the CDR3: TGTGCCAGCAGTGAACCCCTAACGCCCCAGCATTTT. The chain has TRBV6-1 and TRBJ1-5, with D unclear. The CDR3 sequence is 12 residues long. V was cut by 2 bases and J by 9 bases, with 8 bases left in between. Germline lookup yields CDR1 MNHNS and CDR2 SASEGT.